The entry below gives a single T cell receptor beta chain sequence along with its context. Antigen unknown. The data originate from a study of blood T cells in healthy people across ages. Overall study results and limits: Unsorted PBMCs ruled out conclusive naive versus antigen-experienced comparison. Per-million-T-cell TCR beta diversity fell roughly linearly with age.

The second PCR ran about 6 to 11 cycles with a sample-barcoded 5' primer and J-beta primers. TCRdb redid the calling of the 5' RACE reads with MiXCR, one entry per CDR3 protein. The sample lists about 540,000 distinct CDR3 sequences, about 25% seen once, with 8.5% to 9.5% in the top ten. J was trimmed by 1 base and V by 1 base; bases with no gene match: 10. The length of the CDR3 is 19 residues. The sample, 9 to 10 milliliters of peripheral blood, was drawn from each donor. These same records also appear under a second study, on T cells of mothers and their children. That study reports: Clones that were microchimeric and persistent were not detected among T cells.

Input material: blood. This chain uses TRBV12-3 or TRBV12-4 with TRBJ2-4, with TRBD2 matching 10 bases. The TCR was taken from a boy aged 10-17 years in good health. CDR3 in amino acids: CASSLVPAGGPLAKNIQYF. The DNA for the CDR3 is TGTGCCAGCAGTTTAGTTCCAGCGGGAGGGCCCTTGGCCAAAAACATTCAGTACTTC.